A selection of T cell receptor beta chains follows, all from one sample in a study of blood T cell repertoires in COVID-19. Assay used: immunoSEQ multiplex PCR; TCRdb lists only in-frame clones, some missing. The data hold about 21,000 clones, with about four fifths observed a single time. The sequencing input was peripheral blood. The source is a man between 40 and 49 years old with acute or convalescent COVID-19. Both conserved end residues are trimmed from each CDR3.

cdr3_aa v_call
ASSSWGGANYGYT TRBV5-1
ASSLVSGSYNSPLH TRBV5-1
ASSDPGSGRAADTQY TRBV6-1
ASSQALGATNEKLF TRBV4-1
ASSLWGGATDEQF TRBV11-2
ASSGAFRETQY TRBV6-2/TRBV6-3
ASSQLANTEAF TRBV16
ASSGLTGGSGELF TRBV10-2
ASSAVGTGDYEQY TRBV9
ATQTGTGSYEQY TRBV27
AWSGGGGPTDTQY TRBV30
ASSPGPSRGGYIQY TRBV5-6
ASSPGQNNEKLF TRBV5-4
ASSLLQGKRNGYT TRBV5-6
AWSQDRGGNQPQH TRBV30
ASSQARGNSPLH TRBV4-3
ATSTKGLFGYT TRBV10-1
AWSVDRIGTNEQF TRBV30
ASSLQGENTEAF TRBV7-9
ASSIEAYYGYT TRBV19
ASSYPGQGTYGYT TRBV6-5
ASGLVEGVTGYT TRBV12-5
ASRSNRDSNQPQH TRBV12-2
ASSFPMPPYEQY TRBV7-9
ASRPPSSSDTQY TRBV5-4
ASRLAGGPVEQF TRBV2
ASSAQPRQYIMEETQY TRBV7-9
ASSLFRDATNEKLF TRBV5-4
ASSPLAPGPLNYGYT TRBV7-6
ASNKQGQNNSPLH TRBV19
ASSDRQWTYEQY TRBV6-1
ASRPYGTGDTGELF TRBV9
ASSLGQGPQPQH TRBV7-2
ASSPDYSNQPQH TRBV18